This entry lists 5 T cell receptor beta chains sequenced from one sample in a study of regulatory T cells in long-lasting Graves disease (dated by TCRdb to the early 2020s). The receptor library was made with multiplex PCR. The sequencing machine was an Illumina HiSeq 4000. To build TCR beta libraries, CDR3 regions were amplified by Arm-PCR using iRepertoire HTBI primers. TCRdb trimmed the raw reads at Q25, called clones with MiXCR and kept productive beta chains. Rows are combined by CDR3 protein, so each entry shows the most common genes and DNA. Across this sample there are 250,000 or so distinct CDR3 sequences, with around 21% seen only once. Of the sample, about 15% is held by the ten largest clones. Read against the paper, the sample's time point label means: newly diagnosed GD, antithyroid drugs for less than 3 months. For both TCR sequencing and RNA sequencing, RNA was extracted from PBMCs in TRIzol.

The input for sequencing was peripheral blood mononuclear cells (PBMCs), taken at new diagnosis, from a patient treated with antithyroid drugs. The receptor set was obtained from a female donor with Graves disease.

This clonotype was observed many times. The CDR3 reads CSALAGATNEQFF. CDR3 coding DNA: TGCAGTGCCCTAGCGGGGGCGACAAATGAGCAGTTCTTC. The genes are TRBV20-1 and TRBJ2-1, with 10 nucleotides matching TRBD2. The CDR3 runs to 13 residues. Germline lookup yields CDR1 DFQATT and CDR2 SNEGSKA (reference sequence). The V and J ends lost 6 bases and 7 bases, in that order; junction bases with no gene match: 6.

The chain links TRBV20-1 to TRBJ2-7; D might be TRBD1 (6 bases). CDR1 is DFQATT and CDR2 is SNEGSKA in the germline V gene (reference sequence). CDR3 length: 13 residues. V dropped 3 bases and J dropped 2 bases, with 11 bases sitting between them. CDR3: CSARGTFTYEQYF. The DNA of the CDR3 is TGCAGTGCTAGGGGGACATTTACCTACGAGCAGTACTTC.

In its sample, this clonotype was seen many times. V usage is TRBV27 and J usage is TRBJ2-7; TRBD1 or TRBD2 may be the D gene (6 bases each). Germline CDR1 MNHEY, CDR2 SMNVEV (reference sequence). The CDR3 loop spans 12 amino acids. V shed 3 bases and J shed 5 bases, with 8 bases lying between them. Here the CDR3 reads CASSFGGHEQYF. The CDR3 DNA is TGTGCCAGCAGTTTTGGGGGGCACGAGCAGTACTTC.

In its sample, this clonotype was seen many times. The V gene is TRBV2, the J gene TRBJ2-5; perhaps TRBD2 as D (6 bases). The ends were cut back, 1 base at V and 1 base at J, with 10 bases in the middle. The CDR3 spans 15 residues. Per the germline V gene, CDR1 is SNHLY and CDR2 is FYNNEI. CDR3: CASSEEGLLQETQYF. The CDR3 DNA reads as TGTGCCAGCAGTGAAGAGGGACTGCTCCAAGAGACCCAGTACTTC.

This clonotype was recorded many times. The junction departs from the called germline gene at one end, perhaps through a read error. The chain combines TRBV11-1 with TRBJ1-6, with 10 bases aligning to TRBD1. The CDR3 sequence is 15 residues long. Germline CDR1 is SGHAT and CDR2 is FQDESV (reference sequence). CDR3 region: CASSAGTGDNSPLHF. CDR3 nucleotide sequence: TGCGCCAGCAGCGCCGGGACAGGGGATAATTCACCCCTCCACTTT.